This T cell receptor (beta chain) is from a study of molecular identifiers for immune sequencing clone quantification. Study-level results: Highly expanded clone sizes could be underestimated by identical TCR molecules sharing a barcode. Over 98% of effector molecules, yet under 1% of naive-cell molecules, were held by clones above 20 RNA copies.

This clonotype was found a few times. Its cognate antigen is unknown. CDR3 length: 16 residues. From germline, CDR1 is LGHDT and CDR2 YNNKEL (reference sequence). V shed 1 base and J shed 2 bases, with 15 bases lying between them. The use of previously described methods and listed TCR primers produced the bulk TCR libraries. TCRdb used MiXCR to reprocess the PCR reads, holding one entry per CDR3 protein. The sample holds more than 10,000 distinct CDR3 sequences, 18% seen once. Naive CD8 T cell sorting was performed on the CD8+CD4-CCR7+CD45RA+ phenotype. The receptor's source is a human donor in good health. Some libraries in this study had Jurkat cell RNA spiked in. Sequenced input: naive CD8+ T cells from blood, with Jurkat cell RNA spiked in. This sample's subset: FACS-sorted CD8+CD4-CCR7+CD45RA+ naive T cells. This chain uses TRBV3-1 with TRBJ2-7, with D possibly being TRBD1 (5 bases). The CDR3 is CASSQVLGALTYEQYF. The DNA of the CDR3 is TGTGCCAGCAGCCAAGTCCTAGGGGCCCTTACCTACGAGCAGTACTTC.